These T cell receptor beta chains were read from a single sample in a study of blood T cell repertoires in COVID-19. Libraries were prepared by immunoSEQ multiplex PCR; TCRdb keeps only in-frame clonotypes and omits some of them. The sample yields approximately 170,000 clones, around 90% seen once. Sequenced: PBMCs or T cells enriched from blood (not recorded which). The receptor set was obtained from a woman aged 18-29 years who had recovered from COVID-19. The CDR3 runs from the conserved cysteine through the conserved F or W. The D gene is left open where the match is weak. The size of a clone is reported for some rows only, either as once, few or many, or as a class for expanded clones.

j_call: TRBJ2-2; v_call: TRBV11-1; d_call: TRBD1; clone_size: .; cdr3_nt: TGTGCCAGCAGCTTCGCTAGGACAGGGACCGGGGAGCTGTTTTTT; cdr3_aa: CASSFARTGTGELFF
j_call: TRBJ1-2; v_call: TRBV4-3; d_call: TRBD1; clone_size: .; cdr3_nt: TGCGCCAGCAGCCAAGGAACAGGGGGTCCGTATGGCTACACCTTC; cdr3_aa: CASSQGTGGPYGYTF
j_call: TRBJ2-2; v_call: TRBV19; d_call: TRBD1; clone_size: .; cdr3_nt: TGTGCCAGTAGTATGGGACCTCGGACAGGGACGAACACCGGGGAGCTGTTTTTT; cdr3_aa: CASSMGPRTGTNTGELFF
j_call: TRBJ1-5; v_call: TRBV6-5; d_call: .; clone_size: .; cdr3_nt: TGTGCCAGCAGTTACAGCGTCTCCAATCAGCCCCAGCATTTT; cdr3_aa: CASSYSVSNQPQHF
j_call: TRBJ1-1; v_call: TRBV9; d_call: .; clone_size: .; cdr3_nt: TGTGCCAGCAGCGTAACACAGAACACTGAAGCTTTCTTT; cdr3_aa: CASSVTQNTEAFF
j_call: TRBJ1-2; v_call: TRBV14; d_call: .; clone_size: .; cdr3_nt: TGTGCCAGCAGCCAAGATGGTTCGTCAGGGAAGTTGGCGGTGAAAGGCTACACCTTC; cdr3_aa: CASSQDGSSGKLAVKGYTF
j_call: TRBJ2-3; v_call: TRBV10-1; d_call: TRBD2; clone_size: .; cdr3_nt: TGCGCCAGCAGTGAGATTGCCGGGCTAGCGGACCGGGGAGATACGCAGTATTTT; cdr3_aa: CASSEIAGLADRGDTQYF
j_call: TRBJ2-3; v_call: TRBV3-1/TRBV3-2; d_call: .; clone_size: .; cdr3_nt: TGTGCCAGCAGCCTAGCCCGGGGGAGCACAGATACGCAGTATTTT; cdr3_aa: CASSLARGSTDTQYF
j_call: TRBJ2-3; v_call: TRBV19; d_call: TRBD2; clone_size: .; cdr3_nt: TGTGCCACCCCCAAATTCCAGCGGGGTTTCACAGATACGCAGTATTTT; cdr3_aa: CATPKFQRGFTDTQYF
j_call: TRBJ2-2; v_call: TRBV19; d_call: .; clone_size: once; cdr3_nt: TGTGCCAGTAGTAACCAGATGGAGCTGTTTTTT; cdr3_aa: CASSNQMELFF
j_call: TRBJ2-7; v_call: TRBV4-2; d_call: TRBD1; clone_size: .; cdr3_nt: TGTGCCAGCAGCCAGAAGACAGGGAGCTCCTACGAGCAGTACTTC; cdr3_aa: CASSQKTGSSYEQYF
j_call: TRBJ1-1; v_call: TRBV3-1/TRBV3-2; d_call: .; clone_size: few; cdr3_nt: TGTGCCAGCAGCCATCCCGGACAGGAAGCTTTCTTT; cdr3_aa: CASSHPGQEAFF
j_call: TRBJ1-2; v_call: TRBV5-1; d_call: .; clone_size: .; cdr3_nt: TGCGCCAGCAGCTTGACAGCTAACTATGGCTACACCTTC; cdr3_aa: CASSLTANYGYTF
j_call: TRBJ1-5; v_call: TRBV19; d_call: .; clone_size: .; cdr3_nt: TGTGCCAGTAGTACCGTTCAGGGGCCCCAGCATTTT; cdr3_aa: CASSTVQGPQHF